This entry lists 22 T cell receptor beta chains sequenced from one sample in a study of blood T cells in healthy people across ages. A second PCR of roughly 6 to 12 cycles used a sample-barcoded 5' primer and a J-beta primer mix. TCRdb redid the calling of the 5' RACE reads with MiXCR, one entry per CDR3 protein. The sample carries hundreds of thousands of distinct CDR3 sequences, around 68% recorded once. Specimen: blood. All receptors come from a man aged 25 to 40 in good health.

This rearrangement joins TRBV6-2 or TRBV6-3 to TRBJ2-5; 8 positions agree with TRBD2. The DNA end lines up better with TRBJ2-7; the J call may be wrong. The CDR3 consists of 14 residues. From germline, CDR1 is MNHEY and CDR2 SVGEGT. CDR3 bases: TGTGCCAGCAGTTCACTAGCGGACTCCTACGAGCAGTACTTC. Its translation is CASSSLADSYEQYF.

This clonotype was observed a few times. CDR3 coding DNA: TGCAGTGCTAAAGACTACTACGAGCAGTACTTC. It is translated as CSAKDYYEQYF. J is TRBJ2-7 and V is TRBV20-1, with D perhaps TRBD2 (5 bases). CDR1 is DFQATT, CDR2 SNEGSKA, per germline (reference sequence). Trimming took 4 bases from V and 3 from J, leaving 7 bases between them. There are 11 residues in the CDR3.

This clonotype occurred a few times. The V call is TRBV25-1, the J call TRBJ2-7, with 7 positions matching TRBD1. Germline CDR1 MGHDK, CDR2 SYGVNS. This CDR3 comprises 16 residues. Losses at the gene ends were 3 bases for V and 0 bases for J; bases not matched to a gene: 8. CDR3 DNA: TGTGCCAGCAGTGATGAACCGGGACAGAGCTCCTACGAGCAGTACTTC. This sequence encodes CASSDEPGQSSYEQYF.

The chain employs TRBV29-1 and TRBJ2-4; D not certain. The J call is uncertain, as TRBJ2-7 better fits the DNA end. The CDR3 has 14 residues. Germline V CDR1 and CDR2: SQVTM, ANQGSEA. Here the CDR3 reads CSVQSLTLRDEQYF. As DNA, the CDR3 is TGCAGCGTTCAGTCTCTAACCCTAAGGGACGAGCAGTACTTC.

This rearrangement joins TRBV27 to TRBJ2-4, with 9 bases lining up with TRBD2. Germline lookup yields CDR1 MNHEY and CDR2 SMNVEV (reference sequence). The CDR3 length is 15 residues. V lost 2 bases and J lost 7; bases outside the gene matches: 6. The CDR3 region is CASSLIGLAGNIQYF. In DNA form, the CDR3 reads TGTGCCAGCAGTTTAATTGGGCTAGCGGGGAACATTCAGTACTTC.

This chain links TRBV5-5 with TRBJ2-4; weak D call: TRBD1 (6 bases). V lost 0 bases, J lost 0 bases, and 16 bases lay in between. The CDR3 runs 18 residues. Germline lookup yields CDR1 SGHKS and CDR2 YYEKEE (reference sequence). This CDR3 is CASSLVGQRDLAKNIQYF. Written as DNA, the CDR3 is TGTGCCAGCAGCTTGGTTGGACAGAGGGACCTAGCCAAAAACATTCAGTACTTC.

This sequence joins TRBV9 and TRBJ2-1, with D tentatively TRBD1 (5 bases). The V gene's germline CDR1 is SGDLS and CDR2 YYNGEE. The germline V and J ends were trimmed by 3 bases and 1 base, with 11 bases remaining between them. The CDR3 consists of 15 residues. The DNA of the CDR3 is TGTGCCAGCAGCGGAGCAGGGAATTCCTACAATGAGCAGTTCTTC. The encoded protein is CASSGAGNSYNEQFF.

J is TRBJ2-7 and V is TRBV27, with a weak D call TRBD2 (6 bases). V was pared by 6 bases and J by 2 bases, with 11 bases between. Germline-derived CDR1 and CDR2 are MNHEY and SMNVEV (reference sequence). The CDR3 contains 13 residues. CDR3 DNA sequence: TGTGCCAGCAGGCCCCGCGGGGCCTACGAGCAGTACTTC. This translates into CASRPRGAYEQYF.

Notes on this clonotype: No conserved phenylalanine or tryptophan is present at the end of the CDR3, so a read error is the likely explanation. The limits of the CDR3 on the DNA are not certain, so only TCRdb's listed CDR3 is given. This chain connects TRBV7-8 to TRBJ1-2. The CDR3 spans 14 residues, counting both ends. Germline values: CDR1 SGHVS, CDR2 FQNEAQ. The CDR3 region is CASSLGGANYDHTV.

This clonotype was detected a few times. Being one base from a much bigger clone, this may be a read error. This chain links TRBV5-1 with TRBJ2-1; either TRBD1 or TRBD2 may supply D (7 bases each). TRBJ2-7 explains the end of the DNA better; the J call may be wrong. The CDR3 sequence is 16 residues long. The germline V gene encodes CDR1 SGHRS and CDR2 YFSETQ. This CDR3 is CASSPVGEGAYNEQYF. The CDR3 coding sequence is TGCGCCAGCAGCCCGGTAGGGGAGGGGGCCTACAATGAGCAGTACTTC.

The CDR3 here is CATSREGNEKLFF. CDR3 sequence (DNA): TGTGCCACCAGCAGAGAGGGGAATGAAAAACTGTTTTTT. This chain joins TRBV15 and TRBJ1-4; D remains unclear. The germline V gene has CDR1 LNHNV and CDR2 YYDKDF (reference sequence). Trimming left V 0 bases short and J 5 bases short, with 4 bases between. The CDR3 is 13 residues long.

This clonotype was counted a single time. The V gene is TRBV13, the J gene TRBJ2-5; 9 bases are a match to TRBD2. This CDR3 region has 16 residues. Germline V lookup: CDR1 PRHDT, CDR2 FYEKMQ (reference sequence). Trimming took 1 base from V and 3 from J; bases not matched to a gene: 6. In DNA form, the CDR3 reads TGTGCCAGCAGCTTAGCCCAACGACTAGCGGAAGAGACCCAGTACTTC. Amino acids: CASSLAQRLAEETQYF. Looking up the rest from reference TRBV13 and TRBJ2-5 gives the full variable domain: AAGVIQSPRHLIKEKRETATLKCYPIPRHDTVYWYQQGPGQDPQFLISFYEKMQSDKGSIPDRFSAQQFSDYHSELNMSSLELGDSALYFCASSLAQRLAEETQYFGPGTRLLVL.

This clonotype has only one observation. The chain carries TRBV27 and TRBJ2-7; possible D gene TRBD1, 6 bases. Trimming took 8 bases from V and 2 from J, leaving 10 bases between them. Germline V gives CDR1 MNHEY, CDR2 SMNVEV (reference sequence). The CDR3 runs to 12 residues. In DNA form, the CDR3 reads TGTGCCAGCGGAGACAGGCCCTACGAGCAGTACTTC. Amino acids: CASGDRPYEQYF.

CDR3 residues: CASSPTLFAQQYF. CDR3 bases: TGTGCCAGCAGCCCCACGTTGTTTGCGCAGCAGTACTTC. The chain is built from TRBV9 and TRBJ2-7; D call uncertain. The ends were cut back, 4 bases at V and 8 bases at J, with 16 bases in the middle. The germline V gene has CDR1 SGDLS and CDR2 YYNGEE. The CDR3 consists of 13 residues.

This clonotype was counted a few times. The genes are TRBV9 and TRBJ1-1, with 7 bases lining up with TRBD1. The V segment lost 2 bases and the J segment 1 base; nucleotides outside the gene matches: 5. The V gene's germline CDR1 is SGDLS and CDR2 YYNGEE. The CDR3 loop spans 15 amino acids. The CDR3, as DNA: TGTGCCAGCAGCGTCTCGACAGGGCCGAACACTGAAGCTTTCTTT. This codes for CASSVSTGPNTEAFF.

The rearrangement links TRBV13 to TRBJ1-6; D call uncertain. V lost 1 base to trimming and J lost 7 bases, with 20 bases between them. CDR1 PRHDT and CDR2 FYEKMQ come from the germline V gene (reference sequence). This CDR3 has 18 residues. The CDR3 loop reads CASSLDGPISTSNSPLHF. The CDR3 DNA sequence: TGTGCCAGCAGCTTAGATGGTCCAATTTCGACTTCAAATTCACCCCTCCACTTT. The whole variable domain, remainder taken from reference TRBV13 and TRBJ1-6, is AAGVIQSPRHLIKEKRETATLKCYPIPRHDTVYWYQQGPGQDPQFLISFYEKMQSDKGSIPDRFSAQQFSDYHSELNMSSLELGDSALYFCASSLDGPISTSNSPLHFGNGTRLTVT.

This clonotype was seen once. This chain links TRBV25-1 with TRBJ1-1, with a tentative D call TRBD1 (6 bases). There are 15 residues in the CDR3. With 4 bases removed from V and 7 bases from J, the gap between germline ends came to 19 bases. CDR1 and CDR2 from the germline V gene are MGHDK and SYGVNS. CDR3 region: CASSGGPGRAVEAFF. The CDR3 coding sequence is TGTGCCAGCAGTGGGGGGCCCGGCAGGGCGGTTGAAGCTTTCTTT.

The V and J genes are TRBV20-1 and TRBJ1-6; possible D gene TRBD1, 5 bases. CDR3 length: 14 amino acids. Per germline, CDR1 DFQATT and CDR2 SNEGSKA (reference sequence). Trimming left V 2 bases short and J 7 bases short, with 12 bases between. The CDR3 reads CSARTGTGNSPLHF. In nucleotides, the CDR3 is TGCAGTGCTAGAACCGGGACGGGGAATTCACCCCTCCACTTT.

CDR3 sequence reads: CASRPGTGTTGELFF. The CDR3 coding sequence is TGTGCCAGCAGACCCGGGACAGGGACCACCGGGGAGCTGTTTTTT. The J gene is TRBJ2-2, the V gene TRBV6-5; TRBD1 matches at 9 bases. The CDR3 runs 15 residues. After removal of 6 bases from V and 4 bases from J, the junction contained 6 bases not matched to a gene. The germline V gene has CDR1 MNHEY and CDR2 SVGAGI.

This clonotype was detected a few times. The J gene is TRBJ2-7, the V gene TRBV7-2, with D possibly TRBD2 on 6 matching bases. Trimming removed 0 bases at V and 4 bases at J, with 13 bases between. The CDR3 consists of 15 residues. From germline, CDR1 is SGHTA and CDR2 FQGNSA. CDR3 in amino acids: CASSLAEGSRYEQYF. The CDR3, as DNA: TGTGCCAGCAGCTTAGCGGAGGGTAGTAGGTACGAGCAGTACTTC.

This chain joins TRBV6-5 and TRBJ2-5; D is uncertain. The length of the CDR3 is 11 residues. CDR1 is MNHEY, CDR2 SVGAGI, per germline. Trimming took off 10 bases at V and 3 bases at J, with 9 bases between the two ends. This CDR3 reads CATMTKETQYF. Here the CDR3 DNA reads TGTGCCACCATGACAAAAGAGACCCAGTACTTC.

This clonotype showed up just a few times. V gene TRBV4-3 combines with J gene TRBJ2-3, with 12 nucleotides matching TRBD2. CDR1 and CDR2 (germline): LGHNA, YSLEER. The CDR3 runs 17 residues. Unmatched junction bases numbered 1, after V lost 0 bases and J lost 0 bases. The CDR3: CASSQDGTSGSTDTQYF. As DNA, the CDR3 is TGCGCCAGCAGCCAAGACGGGACTAGCGGGAGCACAGATACGCAGTATTTT.